The 2 T cell receptor beta chains presented below share a single source sample, sequenced in a study of T cells in localized non-small cell lung cancer. Assay: immunoSEQ multiplex PCR; the TCRdb copy retains only in-frame clones and omits some. The data contain about 59,000 clones, just over 90% of them seen just once; the ten biggest clones take up 20%. Sequences were derived from peripheral blood, sampled before any cancer treatment. The receptors originated from a man aged 40 to 70 with stage I lung adenocarcinoma.

The gene calls are TRBV7-3 and TRBJ2-1; the match to TRBD2 covers 8 bases. Per the germline V gene, CDR1 is SGHTA and CDR2 is FQGTGA. The CDR3 is made up of 14 amino acids. Trimming removed 3 bases from V and 4 bases from J; junction bases left unmatched: 2. The CDR3 is CASSFSGGYNEQFF. The CDR3 region has the DNA TGTGCCAGCAGCTTCTCGGGAGGGTACAATGAGCAGTTCTTC.

This chain links TRBV19 with TRBJ1-1; D ambiguous. Germline loops: CDR1 LNHDA, CDR2 SQIVND (reference sequence). CDR3 size: 11 residues. Trimming removed 9 bases from V and 2 bases from J, with 7 bases in between. The CDR3 protein is CASSTNTEAFF. Here the CDR3 DNA reads TGTGCCAGCTCAACTAACACTGAAGCTTTCTTT. The full variable domain, its missing parts supplied by reference TRBV19 and TRBJ1-1, is DGGITQSPKYLFRKEGQNVTLSCEQNLNHDAMYWYRQDPGQGLRLIYYSQIVNDFQKGDIAEGYSVSREKKESFPLTVTSAQKNPTAFYLCASSTNTEAFFGQGTRLTVV.